The clone carrying this T cell receptor beta chain was detected many times. TCR beta CDR3 regions were amplified from RNA transcripts. First-round RT-PCR with HTBI primers amplified the TCR CDR3 region. Each CDR3 protein is one row after TCRdb ran MiXCR on the multiplex PCR reads. Seen here are 490,000 or so distinct CDR3 sequences, 22% observed once, and the top ten hold approximately 49%. This sample was taken from a study of T cells in Graves' hyperthyroidism and ophthalmopathy. CDR1 is DFQATT, CDR2 SNEGSKA, per germline (reference sequence). The CDR3 contains 14 residues. Losses at the gene ends were 3 bases for V and 5 bases for J; bases not matched to a gene: 9.

Sequenced material: blood. This chain uses TRBV20-1 with TRBJ2-7, with TRBD2 matching over 8 bases. The sequence was obtained from a woman in her seventies with Graves' ophthalmopathy. CDR3 DNA: TGCAGTGCTAGCGGTGATAGCGGGAACCACGAGCAGTACTTC. Protein product: CSASGDSGNHEQYF.